One sample yielded the 8 T cell receptor beta chains listed below, sequenced in a study of blood T cell repertoires in COVID-19. Repertoires were generated with immunoSEQ multiplex PCR, while TCRdb's copy carries only in-frame clones and drops some. The profile shows around 100,000 clones, about nine tenths of them singletons. The sample was peripheral blood. Every receptor here comes from a woman aged 45 to 65 with COVID-19, enrolled during active disease.

This rearrangement joins TRBV3-1 (or the pseudogene TRBV3-2) to TRBJ1-1; D uncertain. Germline lookup yields CDR1 LGHDT and CDR2 YNNKEL (reference sequence). This CDR3 is 14 amino acids long. V shed 1 base and J shed 6 bases, with 12 bases lying between them. CDR3 nucleotides: TGTGCCAGCAGCCAAGTTAGTTCCCGAGCTGAAGCTTTCTTT. This gives the protein CASSQVSSRAEAFF.

The chain recombines TRBV7-8 with TRBJ2-6; possible D gene TRBD2, 6 bases. V gave up 2 bases and J gave up 4 bases, with 27 bases separating them. The CDR3 length is 21 residues. The germline V gene encodes CDR1 SGHVS and CDR2 FQNEAQ. CDR3 sequence: CASSLYWGEILARAGANVLTF. The CDR3 DNA sequence: TGTGCCAGCAGCTTATATTGGGGGGAGATACTAGCCCGGGCCGGGGCCAACGTCCTGACTTTC. Variable domain in full (rest from reference TRBV7-8 and TRBJ2-6): GAGVSQSPRYKVAKRGQDVALRCDPISGHVSLFWYQQALGQGPEFLTYFQNEAQLDKSGLPSDRFFAERPEGSVSTLKIQRTQQEDSAVYLCASSLYWGEILARAGANVLTFGAGSRLTVL.

The chain employs TRBV5-4 and TRBJ1-1; D remains unclear. V was trimmed by 0 bases and J by 1 base, leaving 10 bases between them. Germline-derived CDR1 and CDR2 are SGHNT and YYREEE (reference sequence). This CDR3 region has 15 residues. This CDR3 reads CASSLARGTNTEAFF. Written as DNA, the CDR3 is TGTGCCAGCAGCTTGGCTCGGGGAACGAACACTGAAGCTTTCTTT.

The gene calls are TRBV19 and TRBJ1-1, with no clear D. From germline, CDR1 is LNHDA and CDR2 SQIVND (reference sequence). The CDR3 spans 16 residues. The germline V and J ends were trimmed by 7 bases and 5 bases, with 23 bases remaining between them. The CDR3 nucleotides read TGTGCCAGTATCCACGGGAGAGGGCGTTTGAGGACTGAAGCTTTCTTT. Protein product: CASIHGRGRLRTEAFF.

This clone was recorded once. V usage is TRBV19 and J usage is TRBJ1-4, with D maybe TRBD1 (6 bases). The CDR3 spans 15 residues. Germline lookup yields CDR1 LNHDA and CDR2 SQIVND (reference sequence). Trimming shortened V by 5 bases and J by 6 bases, and 16 bases separated the two germline ends. In DNA form, the CDR3 reads TGTGCCAGTAGTCCAGGGGTAGGTGTCGATGAAAAACTGTTTTTT. Translating it yields CASSPGVGVDEKLFF.

The gene calls are TRBV6-5 and TRBJ2-1, with 13 positions matching TRBD2. This CDR3 has 15 amino acids. The V gene's germline CDR1 is MNHEY and CDR2 SVGAGI. V shed 2 bases and J 10 bases; nucleotides not matched to a gene: 5. The CDR3 spells CASSYTSGGAGEQFF. CDR3 nucleotides: TGTGCCAGCAGTTACACTAGCGGGGGGGCCGGAGAGCAGTTCTTC.

The genes are TRBV6-6 and TRBJ1-2; D may be TRBD1 (6 bases). Germline lookup yields CDR1 MNHNY and CDR2 SVGAGI (reference sequence). This CDR3 is 15 amino acids long. Trimming took 5 bases from V and 2 from J, leaving 15 bases between them. The CDR3 DNA reads TGTGCCAGCAGTCGGCTCGACAGGAGCAACTATGGCTACACCTTC. It is translated as CASSRLDRSNYGYTF.

The J gene is TRBJ2-5, the V gene TRBV6-2 or TRBV6-3; D remains unclear. The germline V and J ends were trimmed by 6 bases and 4 bases, with 21 bases remaining between them. The germline CDR1 and CDR2 sequences are MNHEY and SVGEGT. This CDR3 has 16 amino acids. In nucleotides, the CDR3 is TGTGCCAGCAGCCCCTTAACCCTGGCGGAACGAGAGACCCAGTACTTC. It yields the protein CASSPLTLAERETQYF.